The rows below give T cell receptor beta chains drawn from one sample of a study of chemoradiotherapy in HPV16-positive cancers. Libraries were prepared by immunoSEQ multiplex PCR; TCRdb keeps only in-frame clonotypes and omits some of them. The repertoire holds approximately 11,000 clones, with 86% as singletons. The input for sequencing was blood, taken from a patient who underwent chemoradiotherapy. All receptors derive from a human donor with HPV-associated anogenital cancer. Each CDR3 is given with its conserved first and last residue.

V: TRBV18; CDR3: CASSPGGTNYGYTF
V: TRBV7-7; CDR3: CASSPQYWTAENGTEAFF
V: TRBV29-1; CDR3: CSAVTGNTEAFF
V: TRBV5-1; CDR3: CASSLETTSRETQYF
V: TRBV2; CDR3: CASSAYSNQPQHF
V: TRBV5-1; CDR3: CASSLNAGWGGTEAFF
V: TRBV7-9; CDR3: CASSLTGVGSEAFF
V: TRBV30; CDR3: CAWSVLLDTQYF
V: TRBV7-9; CDR3: CASRVGGGTDTQYF
V: TRBV18; CDR3: CASSQGPTGGSEAFF
V: TRBV6-1; CDR3: CASSAGQAAGANVLTF
V: TRBV6-6; CDR3: CASSRTGDSNQPQHF
V: TRBV7-9; CDR3: CASSLAGGLGAEAFF
V: TRBV19; CDR3: CASSPRRDGPSPLHF
V: TRBV13; CDR3: CASIERGTPLDYGYTF
V: TRBV7-9; CDR3: CASSLQGNAGELFF
V: TRBV7-2; CDR3: CASSRLAGGVTGELFF
V: TRBV7-2; CDR3: CASSREGHRSNQPQHF
V: TRBV19; CDR3: CASSFRDSSYNEQFF
V: TRBV7-2; CDR3: CASSLGSNNQAQHF
V: TRBV5-1; CDR3: CASSLGNGQGNTEAFF
V: TRBV7-9; CDR3: CASSLGGTAGSEVRSTQYF
V: TRBV6-1; CDR3: CCTADHMNTEAFF
V: TRBV7-3; CDR3: CASSLGRENNSPLHF
V: TRBV11-2; CDR3: CASSLGLGPQPQHF